These 10 T cell receptor beta chains originate from one sample sequenced in a study of blood T cell repertoires in COVID-19. Libraries were prepared by immunoSEQ multiplex PCR; TCRdb keeps only in-frame clonotypes and omits some of them. Of 220,000 or so clones in the sample, approximately 81% were seen once. The sequencing input was peripheral blood. Source of these receptors: a man aged 50-60 years who had recovered from COVID-19.

V is TRBV10-3 and J is TRBJ1-1; TRBD1 agrees at 8 bases. The germline CDR1 and CDR2 sequences are ENHRY and SYGVKD. The CDR3 spans 13 residues. J gave up 7 bases and V 4 bases, and 5 bases lay outside the gene matches. The CDR3 spells CAISGQGFGEAFF. The CDR3 bases are TGTGCCATCAGTGGACAGGGGTTTGGTGAAGCTTTCTTT.

The rearrangement joins TRBV28 to TRBJ2-7; a possible D gene is TRBD1 (6 bases). Germline V gene data show CDR1 as MDHEN and CDR2 as SYDVKM. The CDR3 sequence is 15 residues long. The germline V and J ends were trimmed by 5 bases and 5 bases, with 19 bases remaining between them. As DNA, the CDR3 is TGTGCCAGCAGTCGTACAGGGTACGCTTCGCACGAGCAGTACTTC. Protein product: CASSRTGYASHEQYF.

The chain is built from TRBV27 and TRBJ2-3; TRBD1 might be the D (6 bases). CDR1 is MNHEY, CDR2 SMNVEV, per germline (reference sequence). This CDR3 is built from 15 residues. V was shortened by 6 bases and J by 0 bases, with 13 bases between the two germline ends. The CDR3 sequence: CASSLDRLSTDTQYF. CDR3 nucleotide sequence: TGTGCCAGCAGCCTAGACAGGCTTAGCACAGATACGCAGTATTTT.

The V call is TRBV28, the J call TRBJ1-6; 7 nucleotides align to TRBD1. V shed 7 bases, J shed 1 base, and the junction held 10 bases outside the gene matches. The length of the CDR3 is 17 residues. Germline CDR1 and CDR2: MDHEN and SYDVKM. In nucleotides, the CDR3 is TGTGCCAGCACCCCTGAGGGGGCGAAGTCCTATAATTCACCCCTCCACTTT. Its translation is CASTPEGAKSYNSPLHF.

The gene calls are TRBV7-2 and TRBJ2-1; D remains ambiguous. CDR3 length equals 12 residues. Between the trimmed V and J ends, which lost 2 bases and 8 bases, there was a span of 7 bases. Germline CDR1 reads SGHTA; CDR2 reads FQGNSA. CDR3 coding DNA: TGTGCCAGCAGCTTACACTTGGATGAGCAGTTCTTC. It is translated as CASSLHLDEQFF.

The chain couples TRBV15 to TRBJ2-5, with a weak D call TRBD1 (6 bases). V was shortened by 6 bases and J by 1 base, with 9 bases between the two germline ends. This CDR3 comprises 13 residues. Germline V gene sequence: CDR1 LNHNV, CDR2 YYDKDF (reference sequence). This CDR3 is CATRFRGQETQYF. CDR3 nucleotides: TGTGCCACCAGATTCAGGGGCCAAGAGACCCAGTACTTC.

The chain is built from TRBV19 and TRBJ1-5; TRBD1 matches 8 bases. Germline loops: CDR1 LNHDA, CDR2 SQIVND (reference sequence). The CDR3 contains 14 residues. J gave up 4 bases and V 3 bases, and 2 bases lay outside the gene matches. The CDR3 sequence: CASSIWTGNQPQHF. The DNA of the CDR3 is TGTGCCAGTAGTATCTGGACAGGGAATCAGCCCCAGCATTTT.

This chain connects TRBV5-1 to TRBJ1-1, with D possibly being TRBD1 (5 bases). Trimming pared 0 bases from V and 1 base from J, leaving 13 bases between. The CDR3 extends over 16 amino acids. Germline CDR1 SGHRS, CDR2 YFSETQ. The CDR3 nucleotides are TGCGCCAGCAGCTTGGGGGGCCAAAGGTCGAACACTGAAGCTTTCTTT. It codes for CASSLGGQRSNTEAFF.

The chain couples TRBV7-9 to TRBJ1-2; D might be TRBD1 (6 bases). The CDR3 is made up of 16 amino acids. Germline values: CDR1 SEHNR, CDR2 FQNEAQ (reference sequence). Trimming removed 0 bases from V and 4 bases from J, with 15 bases in between. In DNA, the CDR3 is TGTGCCAGCAGCTTAGCGAGCCCACAGGGAAGCTATGGCTACACCTTC. This gives the protein CASSLASPQGSYGYTF.

The chain's CDR3 is CASSPPLGASGGGAAKNIQYF. The CDR3 DNA reads as TGTGCCAGCTCACCACCCCTCGGCGCTAGCGGGGGTGGGGCGGCCAAAAACATTCAGTACTTC. V usage is TRBV18 and J usage is TRBJ2-4; 10 positions agree with TRBD2. Trimming took 0 bases from V and 1 from J; bases not matched to a gene: 15. The CDR3 totals 21 residues. Germline values: CDR1 KGHSH, CDR2 LQKENI.